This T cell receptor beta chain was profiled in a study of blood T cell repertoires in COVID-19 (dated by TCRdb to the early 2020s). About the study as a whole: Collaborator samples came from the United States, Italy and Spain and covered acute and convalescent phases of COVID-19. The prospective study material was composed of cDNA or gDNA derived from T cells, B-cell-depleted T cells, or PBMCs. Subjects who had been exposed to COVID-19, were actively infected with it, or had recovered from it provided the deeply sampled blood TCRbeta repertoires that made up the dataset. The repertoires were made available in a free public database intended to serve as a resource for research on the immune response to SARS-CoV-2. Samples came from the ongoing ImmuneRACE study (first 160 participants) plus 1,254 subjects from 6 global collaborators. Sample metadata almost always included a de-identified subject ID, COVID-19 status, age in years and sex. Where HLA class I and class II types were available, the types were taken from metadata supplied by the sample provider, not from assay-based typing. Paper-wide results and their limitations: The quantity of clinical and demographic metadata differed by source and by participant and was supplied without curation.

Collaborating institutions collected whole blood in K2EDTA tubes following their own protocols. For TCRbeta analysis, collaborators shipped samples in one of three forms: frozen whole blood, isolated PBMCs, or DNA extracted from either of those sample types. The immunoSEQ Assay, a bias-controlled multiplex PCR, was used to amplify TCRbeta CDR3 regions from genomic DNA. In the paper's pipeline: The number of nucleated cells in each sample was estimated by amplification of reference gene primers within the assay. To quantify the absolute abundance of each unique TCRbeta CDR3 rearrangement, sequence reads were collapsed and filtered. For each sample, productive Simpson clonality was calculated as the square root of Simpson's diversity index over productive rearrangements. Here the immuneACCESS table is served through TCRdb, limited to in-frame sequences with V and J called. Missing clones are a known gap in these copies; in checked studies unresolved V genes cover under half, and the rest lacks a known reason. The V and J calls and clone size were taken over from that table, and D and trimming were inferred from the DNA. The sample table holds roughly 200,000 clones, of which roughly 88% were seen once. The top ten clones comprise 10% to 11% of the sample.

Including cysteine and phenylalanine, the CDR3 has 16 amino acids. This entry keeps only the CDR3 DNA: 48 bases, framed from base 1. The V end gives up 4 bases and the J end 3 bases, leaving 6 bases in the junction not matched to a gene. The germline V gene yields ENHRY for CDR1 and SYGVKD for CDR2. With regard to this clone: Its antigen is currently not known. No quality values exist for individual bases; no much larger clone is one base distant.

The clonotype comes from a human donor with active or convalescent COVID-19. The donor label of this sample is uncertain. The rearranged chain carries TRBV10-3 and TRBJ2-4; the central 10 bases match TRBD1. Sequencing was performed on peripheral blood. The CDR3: CAISAGTGVGKNIQYF. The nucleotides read TGTGCCATCAGTGCAGGGACAGGGGTGGGCAAAAACATTCAGTACTTC.